This T cell receptor beta chain was sequenced in a study of blood T cell repertoires in COVID-19 (dated by TCRdb to 2019 to 2021). In the study overall: The collaborator samples originated in the United States, Italy and Spain and spanned the acute and convalescent phases of COVID-19. The samples were drawn from two sources: the first 160 participants of the ongoing ImmuneRACE study, and 1,254 subjects contributed by 6 global collaborators. Nearly every sample came with metadata listing a de-identified subject ID, COVID-19 status, age in years and sex. HLA class I and class II types, where available, came from metadata supplied by the sample provider rather than from assay-based typing. The material from the prospective study consisted of cDNA or gDNA derived from T cells, B-cell-depleted T cells, or PBMCs. The repertoires were released in a freely available public database intended as a resource for research on the immune response to SARS-CoV-2. Deeply sampled blood TCRbeta repertoires from subjects exposed to, actively infected with, or recovered from COVID-19 were included in the dataset. General study outcomes and caveats: The amount of clinical and demographic metadata varied by source and participant and was provided uncurated.

Regarding this clone: No antigen is known for it. No base qualities exist here, and no much larger clone lies one base off it.

There are 15 amino acids in the CDR3, from cysteine to phenylalanine inclusive. Here the CDR3 DNA is all that survives: 45 bases in frame from base 1. At the junction V is shortened by 0 bases and J by 10 bases; bases outside the gene matches: 6. CDR1 MNHNY and CDR2 SVGAGI are derived from the germline V gene (reference sequence). The immunoSEQ Assay, a bias-controlled multiplex PCR, was used to amplify TCRbeta CDR3 regions from genomic DNA. Concerning the study's data processing: Nucleated cell counts per sample were estimated from amplification of reference gene primers within the assay. Sequence reads were collapsed and filtered to measure the absolute abundance of every unique TCRbeta CDR3 rearrangement. For each sample, productive Simpson clonality was calculated as the square root of Simpson's diversity index across productive rearrangements. TCRdb took this table from immuneACCESS and kept in-frame rearrangements with V and J called. Such tables lack part of the clones; where checked against another copy, unresolved V genes explain under half of the gap, and the rest is unexplained. V, J and clone size are those of that table, while D and trimming were read from the DNA. The sample yields 100,000 to 150,000 clones; 75% to 90% were counted once. Of the sample, about 3.3% falls within the top ten clones.

At one collaborating source in Seattle, patients were enrolled during active infection and were followed longitudinally through the course of disease. The collaborating institutions used their own protocols to collect whole blood in K2EDTA tubes. For TCRbeta analysis, collaborator samples were shipped as frozen whole blood, as isolated PBMCs, or as DNA extracted from either sample type. The sequence came from a woman older than 75 with COVID-19, enrolled during active disease. Recombination connected TRBV6-6 to TRBJ2-7, and 13 bases in between align with TRBD2. Sequencing used peripheral blood. The DNA sequence is as follows: TGTGCCAGCAGTTACTCGTCGGGACTAGCGGGGAACCAGTACTTC. Its coded protein is CASSYSSGLAGNQYF.